The 7 T cell receptor beta chains below all came from one sample that was sequenced in a study of blood T cell repertoires in COVID-19 (dated by TCRdb to the early 2020s). The receptor library was made with the immunoSEQ multiplex PCR assay. TCRdb stores this immuneACCESS table with in-frame sequences only. Part of the clones is absent; in the studies checked, under half of the shortfall reflects unresolved V genes, and no reason is known for the rest. The sample records approximately 300,000 clones, 70% to 90% of which are singletons. Around 4.2% of the sample goes to the ten largest clones. The sequencing input was peripheral blood. These receptors were collected from a woman aged 45-59 years with active or convalescent COVID-19.

This chain uses TRBV3-1 (or the pseudogene TRBV3-2) with TRBJ1-2, with D possibly being TRBD1 (6 bases). The germline V gene encodes CDR1 LGHDT and CDR2 YNNKEL (reference sequence). V shed 4 bases and J shed 5 bases, with 11 bases lying between them. The CDR3 has 13 residues. CDR3 in amino acids: CASSPHRDYGYTF. The CDR3 region has the DNA TGTGCCAGCAGCCCTCACAGGGATTATGGCTACACCTTC.

V and J are TRBV28 and TRBJ1-3; D may be TRBD1 (6 bases). The CDR3 sequence is 16 residues long. V lost 1 base to trimming and J lost 3 bases, with 13 bases between them. Germline-derived CDR1 and CDR2 are MDHEN and SYDVKM. The CDR3 bases are TGTGCCAGCAGTTTATCGGTGTTGACAGGTGGAAACACCATATATTTT. This codes for CASSLSVLTGGNTIYF.

The chain recombines TRBV25-1 with TRBJ2-1; 10 bases are a match to TRBD2. Germline lookup yields CDR1 MGHDK and CDR2 SYGVNS. This CDR3 region has 16 residues. V lost 2 bases to trimming and J lost 7 bases; unmatched junction nucleotides: 8. CDR3 protein: CASSEGASGSLNEQFF. The CDR3 DNA is TGTGCCAGCAGTGAAGGGGCTAGCGGGAGTCTGAATGAGCAGTTCTTC.

The CDR3 region has the DNA TGTGCCAGCCGCGGGACAGGGCAAGGGGGCTCCTACGAGCAGTACTTC. It is translated as CASRGTGQGGSYEQYF. The V and J genes are TRBV19 and TRBJ2-7; 9 nucleotides line up with TRBD1. Germline V gene lookup returns CDR1 LNHDA and CDR2 SQIVND (reference sequence). CDR3 length: 16 amino acids. With V trimmed by 9 bases and J by 0 bases, 12 bases remained unmatched.

The chain uses TRBV23-1 and TRBJ2-7; a weak D match, TRBD2 (5 bases). TRBV23-1 belongs to the ORF category, with a function that is uncertain. V gave up 0 bases and J gave up 5 bases, with 26 bases separating them. The CDR3 consists of 19 residues. The CDR3 region has the DNA TGCGCCAGCAGTCAATCGGTAGGGAGCTCATCCATTCGGCCCGACGAGCAGTACTTC. It is translated as CASSQSVGSSSIRPDEQYF.

The rearrangement joins TRBV4-1 to TRBJ1-2; a weak D match, TRBD1 (5 bases). Trimming left V 1 base short and J 5 bases short, with 17 bases between. CDR3 length: 16 residues. Germline CDR1 MGHRA, CDR2 YSYEKL. CDR3: CASSQAPQGLRYGYTF. CDR3 DNA sequence: TGCGCCAGCAGCCAAGCCCCCCAGGGACTTAGGTATGGCTACACCTTC.

The chain combines TRBV27 with TRBJ1-1; D ambiguous. The germline CDR1 and CDR2 sequences are MNHEY and SMNVEV (reference sequence). The CDR3 extends over 15 amino acids. V was shortened by 4 bases and J by 3 bases, with 15 bases between the two germline ends. CDR3 region: CASSSRSGGYTEAFF. For the CDR3, the DNA is TGTGCCAGCAGTTCGAGATCAGGTGGTTACACTGAAGCTTTCTTT.